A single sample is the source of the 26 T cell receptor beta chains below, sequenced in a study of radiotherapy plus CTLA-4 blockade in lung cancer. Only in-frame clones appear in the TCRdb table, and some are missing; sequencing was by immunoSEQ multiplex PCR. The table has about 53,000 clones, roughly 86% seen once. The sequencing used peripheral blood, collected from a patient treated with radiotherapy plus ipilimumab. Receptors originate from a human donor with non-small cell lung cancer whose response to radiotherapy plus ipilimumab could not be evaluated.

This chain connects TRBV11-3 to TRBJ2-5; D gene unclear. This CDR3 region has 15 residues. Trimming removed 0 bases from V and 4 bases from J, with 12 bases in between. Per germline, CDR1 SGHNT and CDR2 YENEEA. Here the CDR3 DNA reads TGTGCCAGCAGCTTAGATCGTGTCGGTAGAGAGACCCAGTACTTC. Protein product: CASSLDRVGRETQYF.

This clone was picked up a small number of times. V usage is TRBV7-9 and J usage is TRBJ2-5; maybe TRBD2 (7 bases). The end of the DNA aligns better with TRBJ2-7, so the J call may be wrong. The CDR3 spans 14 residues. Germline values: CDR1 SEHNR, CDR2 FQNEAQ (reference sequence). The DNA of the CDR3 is TGTGCCAGCAGCTTCGGGGGGCTTTCCTACGAGCAGTACTTC. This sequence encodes CASSFGGLSYEQYF.

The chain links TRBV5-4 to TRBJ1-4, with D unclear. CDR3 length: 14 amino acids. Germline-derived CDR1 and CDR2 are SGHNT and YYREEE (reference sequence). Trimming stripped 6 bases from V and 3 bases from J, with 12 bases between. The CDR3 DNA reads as TGTGCCAGCAACCAACTAGGATCTAATGAAAAACTGTTTTTT. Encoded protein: CASNQLGSNEKLFF.

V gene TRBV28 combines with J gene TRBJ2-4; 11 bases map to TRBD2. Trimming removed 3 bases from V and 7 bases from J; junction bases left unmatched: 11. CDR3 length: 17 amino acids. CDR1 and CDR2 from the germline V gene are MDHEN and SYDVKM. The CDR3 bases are TGTGCCAGCAGTTTTGGGAGTAGCGGGAGGGCCGGGAACATTCAGTACTTC. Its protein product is CASSFGSSGRAGNIQYF.

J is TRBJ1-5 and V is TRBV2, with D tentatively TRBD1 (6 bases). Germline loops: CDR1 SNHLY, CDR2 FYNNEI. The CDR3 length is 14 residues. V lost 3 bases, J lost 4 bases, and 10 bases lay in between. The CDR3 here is CASSETGQNQPQHF. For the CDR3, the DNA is TGTGCCAGCAGTGAGACAGGACAGAATCAGCCCCAGCATTTT.

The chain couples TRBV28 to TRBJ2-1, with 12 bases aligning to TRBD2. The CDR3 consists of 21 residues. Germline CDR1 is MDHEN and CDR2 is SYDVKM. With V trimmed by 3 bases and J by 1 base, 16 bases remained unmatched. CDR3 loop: CASSLPPPGLAGPRSYNEQFF. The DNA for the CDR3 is TGTGCCAGCAGTTTGCCTCCCCCGGGACTAGCGGGCCCTCGTTCCTACAATGAGCAGTTCTTC.

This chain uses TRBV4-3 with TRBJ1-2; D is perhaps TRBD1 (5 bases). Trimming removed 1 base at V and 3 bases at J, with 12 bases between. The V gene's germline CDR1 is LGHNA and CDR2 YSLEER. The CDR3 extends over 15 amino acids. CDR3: CASSQAGELDYGYTF. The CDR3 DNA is TGCGCCAGCAGCCAAGCGGGGGAGTTGGACTATGGCTACACCTTC.

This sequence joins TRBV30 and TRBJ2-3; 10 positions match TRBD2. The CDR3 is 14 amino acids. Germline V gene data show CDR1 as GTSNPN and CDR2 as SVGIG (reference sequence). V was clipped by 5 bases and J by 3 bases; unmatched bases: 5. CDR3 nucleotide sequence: TGTGCCTGGTCTAGCGGGAGAGGGACAGATACGCAGTATTTT. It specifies CAWSSGRGTDTQYF.

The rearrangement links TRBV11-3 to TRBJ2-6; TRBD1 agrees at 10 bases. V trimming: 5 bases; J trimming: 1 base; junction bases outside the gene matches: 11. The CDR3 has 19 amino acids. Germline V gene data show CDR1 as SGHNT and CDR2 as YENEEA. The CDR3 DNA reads TGTGCCAGCAGCCCATACTCGACAGGGGGCCTATCTGGGGCCAACGTCCTGACTTTC. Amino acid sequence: CASSPYSTGGLSGANVLTF.

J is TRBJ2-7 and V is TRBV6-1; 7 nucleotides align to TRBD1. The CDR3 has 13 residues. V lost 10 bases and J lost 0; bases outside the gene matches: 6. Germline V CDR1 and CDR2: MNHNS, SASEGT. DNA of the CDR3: TGTGCCACCGTGGGACAGAGCTCCTACGAGCAGTACTTC. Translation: CATVGQSSYEQYF.

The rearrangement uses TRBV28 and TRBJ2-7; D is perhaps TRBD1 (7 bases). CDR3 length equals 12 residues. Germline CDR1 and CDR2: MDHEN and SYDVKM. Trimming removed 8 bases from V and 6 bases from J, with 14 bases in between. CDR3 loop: CASHQGGREQYF. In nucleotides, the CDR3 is TGTGCCAGCCACCAGGGGGGACGCGAGCAGTACTTC.

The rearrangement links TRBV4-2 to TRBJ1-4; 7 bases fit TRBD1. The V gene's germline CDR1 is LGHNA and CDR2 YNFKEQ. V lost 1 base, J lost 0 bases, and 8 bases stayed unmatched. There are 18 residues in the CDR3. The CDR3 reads CASSQGLGGIATNEKLFF. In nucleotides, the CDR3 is TGTGCCAGCAGCCAAGGGCTAGGGGGCATTGCAACTAATGAAAAACTGTTTTTT.

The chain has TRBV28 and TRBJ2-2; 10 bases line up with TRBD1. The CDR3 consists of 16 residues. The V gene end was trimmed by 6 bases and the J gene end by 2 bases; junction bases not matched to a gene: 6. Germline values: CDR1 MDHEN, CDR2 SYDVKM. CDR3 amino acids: CASSSGDRGNTGELFF. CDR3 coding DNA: TGTGCCAGCAGCTCTGGGGACAGGGGCAACACCGGGGAGCTGTTTTTT. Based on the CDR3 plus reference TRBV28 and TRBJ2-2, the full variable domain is DVKVTQSSRYLVKRTGEKVFLECVQDMDHENMFWYRQDPGLGLRLIYFSYDVKMKEKGDIPEGYSVSREKKERFSLILESASTNQTSMYLCASSSGDRGNTGELFFGEGSRLTVL.

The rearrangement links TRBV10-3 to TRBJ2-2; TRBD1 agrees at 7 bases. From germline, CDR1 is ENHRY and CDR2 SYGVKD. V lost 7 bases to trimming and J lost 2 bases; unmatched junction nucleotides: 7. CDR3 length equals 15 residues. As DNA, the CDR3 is TGTGCCATCAATCCCGGGACAGCTAACACCGGGGAGCTGTTTTTT. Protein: CAINPGTANTGELFF.

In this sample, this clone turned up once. The DNA for the CDR3 is TGTGCCAGCAGTTACGATCCAGTTCACTATGGCTACACCTTC. Translated, it gives CASSYDPVHYGYTF. The chain employs TRBV6-6 and TRBJ1-2; D remains unclear. The CDR3 runs to 14 residues. Germline V gene lookup returns CDR1 MNHNY and CDR2 SVGAGI (reference sequence). Trimming pared 2 bases from V and 3 bases from J, leaving 10 bases between.

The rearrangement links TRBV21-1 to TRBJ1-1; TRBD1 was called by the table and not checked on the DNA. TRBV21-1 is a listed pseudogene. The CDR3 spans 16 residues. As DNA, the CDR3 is TGTGCCAGCAGCAAAGGTGGGGGACAGGGGATGACTGAAGCTTTCTTT. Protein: CASSKGGGQGMTEAFF.

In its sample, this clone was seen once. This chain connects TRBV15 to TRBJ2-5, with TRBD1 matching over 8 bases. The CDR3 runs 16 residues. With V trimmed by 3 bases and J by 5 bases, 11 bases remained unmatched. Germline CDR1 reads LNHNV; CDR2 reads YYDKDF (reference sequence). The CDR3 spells CATSRGQQGAWETQYF. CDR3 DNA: TGTGCCACCAGCAGGGGTCAGCAGGGGGCTTGGGAGACCCAGTACTTC.

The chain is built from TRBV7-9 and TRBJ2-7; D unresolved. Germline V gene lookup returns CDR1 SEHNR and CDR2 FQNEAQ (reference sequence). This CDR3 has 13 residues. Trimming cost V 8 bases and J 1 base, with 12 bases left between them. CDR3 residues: CASQLPGSYEQYF. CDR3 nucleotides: TGTGCCAGCCAGTTACCGGGTTCCTACGAGCAGTACTTC.

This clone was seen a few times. DNA for the CDR3: TGCGCCAGCAGCTCCGGGACAGGCAATGAGCAGTTCTTC. Its translation: CASSSGTGNEQFF. The V gene is TRBV5-1, the J gene TRBJ2-1; 8 nucleotides line up with TRBD1. The V gene's germline CDR1 is SGHRS and CDR2 YFSETQ. J lost 6 bases, V lost 3 bases, and 2 bases had no gene match. The CDR3 length is 13 residues. Full variable domain (outside the CDR3, taken from reference TRBV5-1 and TRBJ2-1): KAGVTQTPRYLIKTRGQQVTLSCSPISGHRSVSWYQQTPGQGLQFLFEYFSETQRNKGNFPGRFSGRQFSNSRSEMNVSTLELGDSALYLCASSSGTGNEQFFGPGTRLTVL.

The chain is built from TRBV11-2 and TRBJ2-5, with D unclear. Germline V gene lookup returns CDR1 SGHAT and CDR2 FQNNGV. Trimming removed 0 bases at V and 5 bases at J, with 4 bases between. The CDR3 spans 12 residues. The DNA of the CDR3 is TGTGCCAGCAGCTTAGAACGGGAGACCCAGTACTTC. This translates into CASSLERETQYF.

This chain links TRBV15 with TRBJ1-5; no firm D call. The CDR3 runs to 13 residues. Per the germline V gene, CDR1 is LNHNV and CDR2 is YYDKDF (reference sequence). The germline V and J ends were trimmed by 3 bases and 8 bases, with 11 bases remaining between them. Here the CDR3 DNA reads TGTGCCACCAGCAGGGCCCGGGAGGAGCCCCAGCATTTT. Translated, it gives CATSRAREEPQHF.

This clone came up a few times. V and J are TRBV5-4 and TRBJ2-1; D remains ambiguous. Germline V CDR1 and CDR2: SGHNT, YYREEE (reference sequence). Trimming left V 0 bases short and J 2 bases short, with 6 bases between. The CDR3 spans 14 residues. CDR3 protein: CASSLAVTYNEQFF. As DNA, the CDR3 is TGTGCCAGCAGCTTGGCTGTAACCTACAATGAGCAGTTCTTC.

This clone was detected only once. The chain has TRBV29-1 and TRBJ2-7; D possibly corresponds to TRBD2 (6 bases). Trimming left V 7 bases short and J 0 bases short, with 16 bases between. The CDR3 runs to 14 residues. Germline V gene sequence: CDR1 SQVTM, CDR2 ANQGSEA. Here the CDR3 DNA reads TGCAGCGCCAAAAGGGACTCAAGCTCCTACGAGCAGTACTTC. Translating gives CSAKRDSSSYEQYF.

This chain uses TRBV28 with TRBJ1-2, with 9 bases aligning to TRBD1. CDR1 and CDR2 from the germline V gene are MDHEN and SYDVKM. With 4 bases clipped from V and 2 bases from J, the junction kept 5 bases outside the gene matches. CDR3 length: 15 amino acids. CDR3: CASSWGTGNNYGYTF. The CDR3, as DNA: TGTGCCAGCAGTTGGGGGACAGGGAACAACTATGGCTACACCTTC.

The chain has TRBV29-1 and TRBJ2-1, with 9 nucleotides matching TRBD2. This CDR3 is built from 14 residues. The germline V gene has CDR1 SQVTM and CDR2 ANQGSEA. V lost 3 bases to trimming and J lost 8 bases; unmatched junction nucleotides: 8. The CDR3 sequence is CSVELAGVEDEQFF. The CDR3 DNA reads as TGCAGCGTTGAGTTAGCGGGAGTTGAGGATGAGCAGTTCTTC.

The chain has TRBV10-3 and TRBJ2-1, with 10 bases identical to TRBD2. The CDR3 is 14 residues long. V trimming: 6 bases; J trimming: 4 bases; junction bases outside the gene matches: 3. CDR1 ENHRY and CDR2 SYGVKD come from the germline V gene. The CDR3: CAISTSGIYNEQFF. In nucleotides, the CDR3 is TGTGCCATCAGCACTAGCGGGATTTACAATGAGCAGTTCTTC.